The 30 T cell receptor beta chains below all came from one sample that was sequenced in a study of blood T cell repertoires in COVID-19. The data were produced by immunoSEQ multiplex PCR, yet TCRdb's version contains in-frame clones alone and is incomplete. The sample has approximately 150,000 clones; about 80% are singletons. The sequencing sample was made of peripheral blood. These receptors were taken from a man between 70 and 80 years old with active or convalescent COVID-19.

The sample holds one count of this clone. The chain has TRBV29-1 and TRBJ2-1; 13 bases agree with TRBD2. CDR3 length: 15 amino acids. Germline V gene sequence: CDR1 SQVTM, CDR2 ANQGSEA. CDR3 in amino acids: CRGAGGTSGDNEQFF. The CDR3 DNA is TGCCGCGGGGCGGGGGGGACTAGCGGGGACAATGAGCAGTTCTTC.

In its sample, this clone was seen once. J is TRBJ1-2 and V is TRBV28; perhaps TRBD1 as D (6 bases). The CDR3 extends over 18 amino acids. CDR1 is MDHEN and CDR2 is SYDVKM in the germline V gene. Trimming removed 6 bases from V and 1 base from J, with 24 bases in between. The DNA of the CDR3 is TGTGCCAGCAGGGCGGGGTCCGGGGGGGCGAGGGTTAACTATGGCTACACCTTC. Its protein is CASRAGSGGARVNYGYTF.

The DNA for the CDR3 is TGTGCCAGCAGCGCTAAAGAGACCCAGTACTTC. Its translation: CASSAKETQYF. V usage is TRBV7-3 and J usage is TRBJ2-5; D uncertain. With 5 bases removed from V and 3 bases from J, the gap between germline ends came to 4 bases. Germline V lookup: CDR1 SGHTA, CDR2 FQGTGA. This CDR3 has 11 residues.

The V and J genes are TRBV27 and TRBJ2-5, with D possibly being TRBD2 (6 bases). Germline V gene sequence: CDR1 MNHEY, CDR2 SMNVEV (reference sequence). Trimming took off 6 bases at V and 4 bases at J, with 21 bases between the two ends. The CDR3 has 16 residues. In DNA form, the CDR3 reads TGTGCCAGCAGGGCGGGGCGACAGTCCCCTCGAGAGACCCAGTACTTC. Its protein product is CASRAGRQSPRETQYF.

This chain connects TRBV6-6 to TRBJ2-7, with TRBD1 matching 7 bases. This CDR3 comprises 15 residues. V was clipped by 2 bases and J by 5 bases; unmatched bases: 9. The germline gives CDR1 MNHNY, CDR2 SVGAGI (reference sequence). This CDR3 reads CASSYEVQGNNEQYF. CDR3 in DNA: TGTGCCAGCAGTTACGAGGTACAGGGGAACAACGAGCAGTACTTC.

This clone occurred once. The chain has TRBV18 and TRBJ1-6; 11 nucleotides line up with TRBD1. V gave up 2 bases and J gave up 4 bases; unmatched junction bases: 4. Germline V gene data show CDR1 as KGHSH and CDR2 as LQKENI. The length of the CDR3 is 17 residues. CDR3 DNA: TGTGCCAGCTCACCAACCGGGACAGGGGGTTATAATTCACCCCTCCACTTT. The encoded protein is CASSPTGTGGYNSPLHF.

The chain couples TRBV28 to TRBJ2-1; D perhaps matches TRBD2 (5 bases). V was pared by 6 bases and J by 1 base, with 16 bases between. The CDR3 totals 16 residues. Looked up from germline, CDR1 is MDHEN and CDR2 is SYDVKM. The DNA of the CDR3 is TGTGCCAGCAGCCGCGGCCAGCGGAGTTCCTACAATGAGCAGTTCTTC. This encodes CASSRGQRSSYNEQFF.

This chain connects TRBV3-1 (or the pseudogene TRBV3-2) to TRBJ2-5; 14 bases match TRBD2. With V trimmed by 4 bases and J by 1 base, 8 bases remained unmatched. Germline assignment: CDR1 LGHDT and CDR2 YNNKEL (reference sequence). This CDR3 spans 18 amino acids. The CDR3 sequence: CASSPGLAGAYSQETQYF. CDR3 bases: TGTGCCAGCAGCCCGGGACTAGCGGGAGCTTATTCCCAAGAGACCCAGTACTTC.

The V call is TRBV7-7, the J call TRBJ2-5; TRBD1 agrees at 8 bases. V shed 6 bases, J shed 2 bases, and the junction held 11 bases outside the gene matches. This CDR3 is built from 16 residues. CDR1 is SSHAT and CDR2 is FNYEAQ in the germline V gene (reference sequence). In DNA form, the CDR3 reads TGTGCCAGCAGAAAAATAGGGACAGGCAGACAAGAGACCCAGTACTTC. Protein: CASRKIGTGRQETQYF.

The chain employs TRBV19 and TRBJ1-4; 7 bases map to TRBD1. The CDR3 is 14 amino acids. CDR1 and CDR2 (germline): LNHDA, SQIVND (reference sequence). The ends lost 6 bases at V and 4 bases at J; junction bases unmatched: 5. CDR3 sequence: CASREGGFNEKLFF. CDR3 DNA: TGTGCCAGTAGGGAAGGGGGCTTTAATGAAAAACTGTTTTTT.

The CDR3 sequence: CASSPRSGERNEQFF. CDR3 coding DNA: TGTGCCAGCAGCCCCCGGTCAGGGGAGAGGAATGAGCAGTTCTTC. The chain employs TRBV11-3 and TRBJ2-1; D perhaps matches TRBD1 (6 bases). CDR3 length: 15 residues. In germline, CDR1 is SGHNT, CDR2 YENEEA. Trimming cost V 5 bases and J 7 bases, with 18 bases left between them.

CDR3 DNA sequence: TGCGCCAGCAGTGAGAGGGCCGGGATTGAAAAACTGTTTTTT. It is translated as CASSERAGIEKLFF. The chain carries TRBV10-2 and TRBJ1-4; D call uncertain. Trimming removed 2 bases from V and 7 bases from J, with 11 bases in between. CDR1 and CDR2 from the germline V gene are WSHSY and SAAADI. The CDR3 runs 14 residues.

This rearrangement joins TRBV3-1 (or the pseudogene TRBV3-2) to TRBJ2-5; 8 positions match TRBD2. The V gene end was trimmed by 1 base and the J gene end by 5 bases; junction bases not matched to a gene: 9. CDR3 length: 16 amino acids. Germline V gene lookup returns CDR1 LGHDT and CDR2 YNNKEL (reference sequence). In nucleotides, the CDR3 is TGTGCCAGCAGCCAAGGGCGGGAGGACCTCTGGGAGACCCAGTACTTC. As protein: CASSQGREDLWETQYF.

CDR3 in DNA: TGTGCCTGGAGAGGGACTAGCACAGATACGCAGTATTTT. Its protein is CAWRGTSTDTQYF. The chain is built from TRBV30 and TRBJ2-3, with D maybe TRBD2 (6 bases). CDR1 GTSNPN and CDR2 SVGIG come from the germline V gene (reference sequence). The V and J ends lost 3 bases and 0 bases respectively, with 7 bases between them. CDR3 length: 13 amino acids.

CDR3 region: CASSRGQGSLAKNIQYF. DNA of the CDR3: TGTGCCAGCAGCCGGGGACAGGGGAGCTTAGCCAAAAACATTCAGTACTTC. V and J are TRBV3-1 (or the pseudogene TRBV3-2) and TRBJ2-4, with 10 bases lining up with TRBD1. The J segment lost 0 bases and the V segment lost 4 bases, leaving 6 bases of the junction unmatched. This CDR3 is 17 amino acids long. Germline V gene data show CDR1 as LGHDT and CDR2 as YNNKEL (reference sequence).

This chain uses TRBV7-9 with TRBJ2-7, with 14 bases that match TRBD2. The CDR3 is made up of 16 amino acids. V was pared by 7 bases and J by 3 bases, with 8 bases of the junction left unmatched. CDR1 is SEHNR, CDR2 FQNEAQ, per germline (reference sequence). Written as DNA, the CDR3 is TGTGCCAGCACGGCGACTAGCGGGAGGGCTGGCTACGAGCAGTACTTC. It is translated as CASTATSGRAGYEQYF.

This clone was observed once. The CDR3 region has the DNA TGTGCCAGCAGTTTACGGGACAGGTGGGACACCGGGGAGCTGTTTTTT. Amino acid sequence: CASSLRDRWDTGELFF. This chain uses TRBV28 with TRBJ2-2, with 8 nucleotides matching TRBD1. Germline CDR1 reads MDHEN; CDR2 reads SYDVKM. The CDR3 has 16 residues. V lost 2 bases to trimming and J lost 3 bases; unmatched junction nucleotides: 5.

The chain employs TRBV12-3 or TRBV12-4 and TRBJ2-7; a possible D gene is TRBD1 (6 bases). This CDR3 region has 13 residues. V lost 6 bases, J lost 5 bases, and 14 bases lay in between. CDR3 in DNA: TGTGCCAGCAGCCCACAGACAGGACACGAGCAGTACTTC. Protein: CASSPQTGHEQYF.

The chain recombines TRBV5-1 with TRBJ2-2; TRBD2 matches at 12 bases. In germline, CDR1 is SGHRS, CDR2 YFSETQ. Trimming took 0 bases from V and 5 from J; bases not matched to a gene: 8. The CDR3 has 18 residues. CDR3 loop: CASSLVGLAGGLTGELFF. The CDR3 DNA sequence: TGCGCCAGCAGCTTGGTCGGCCTAGCGGGAGGGCTGACCGGGGAGCTGTTTTTT.

CDR3: CASSRGQARYNEQFF. CDR3 bases: TGTGCCAGCAGTCGCGGACAGGCAAGATACAATGAGCAGTTCTTC. The V gene is TRBV28, the J gene TRBJ2-1, with TRBD1 identical over 7 bases. With V trimmed by 5 bases and J by 4 bases, 8 bases remained unmatched. The CDR3 has 15 residues. The V gene's germline CDR1 is MDHEN and CDR2 SYDVKM.

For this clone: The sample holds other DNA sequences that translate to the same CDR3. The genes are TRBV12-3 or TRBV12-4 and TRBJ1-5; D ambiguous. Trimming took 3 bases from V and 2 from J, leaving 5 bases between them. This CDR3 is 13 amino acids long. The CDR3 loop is CASSLAGNQPQHF. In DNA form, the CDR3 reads TGTGCCAGCAGTTTGGCAGGCAATCAGCCCCAGCATTTT.

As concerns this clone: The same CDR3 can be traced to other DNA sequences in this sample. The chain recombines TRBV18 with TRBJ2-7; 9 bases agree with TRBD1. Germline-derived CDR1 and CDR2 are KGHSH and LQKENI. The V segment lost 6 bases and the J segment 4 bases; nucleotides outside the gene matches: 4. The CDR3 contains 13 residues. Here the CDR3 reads CASSVTGGYEQYF. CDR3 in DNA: TGTGCCAGCTCCGTGACAGGGGGATACGAGCAGTACTTC.

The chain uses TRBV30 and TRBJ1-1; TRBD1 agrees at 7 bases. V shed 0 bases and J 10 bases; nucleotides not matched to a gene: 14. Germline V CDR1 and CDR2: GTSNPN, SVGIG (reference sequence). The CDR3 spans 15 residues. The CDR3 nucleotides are TGTGCCTGGAGTGTAAGTCGGGACAGCCCAACGGGAGCTTTCTTT. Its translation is CAWSVSRDSPTGAFF.

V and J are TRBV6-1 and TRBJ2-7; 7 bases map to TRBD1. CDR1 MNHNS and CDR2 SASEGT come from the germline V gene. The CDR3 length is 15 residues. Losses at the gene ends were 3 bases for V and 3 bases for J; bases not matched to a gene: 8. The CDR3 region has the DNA TGTGCCAGCAGTGAGGGGGACAGTCGGATCTACGAGCAGTACTTC. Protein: CASSEGDSRIYEQYF.

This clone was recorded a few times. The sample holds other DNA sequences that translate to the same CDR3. This chain's CDR3 is CASSLTVNTEAFF. The CDR3 DNA sequence: TGTGCCAGCAGCCTGACAGTGAACACTGAAGCTTTCTTT. The chain recombines TRBV7-9 with TRBJ1-1; weak D call: TRBD1 (5 bases). Germline V gene sequence: CDR1 SEHNR, CDR2 FQNEAQ (reference sequence). Trimming removed 5 bases from V and 0 bases from J, with 7 bases in between. The CDR3 spans 13 residues.

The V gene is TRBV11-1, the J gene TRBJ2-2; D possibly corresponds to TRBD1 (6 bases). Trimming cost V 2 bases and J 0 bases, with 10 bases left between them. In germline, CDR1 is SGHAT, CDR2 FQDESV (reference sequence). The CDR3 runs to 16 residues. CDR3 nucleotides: TGTGCCAGCAGCTTACATAGGGGGTCGAACACCGGGGAGCTGTTTTTT. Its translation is CASSLHRGSNTGELFF.

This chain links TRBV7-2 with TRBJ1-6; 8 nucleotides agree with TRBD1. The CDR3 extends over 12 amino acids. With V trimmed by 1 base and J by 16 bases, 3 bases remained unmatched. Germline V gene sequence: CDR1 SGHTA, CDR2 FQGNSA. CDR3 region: CASSLGDRPLHF. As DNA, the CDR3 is TGTGCCAGCAGCTTAGGGGACAGGCCACTCCACTTT.

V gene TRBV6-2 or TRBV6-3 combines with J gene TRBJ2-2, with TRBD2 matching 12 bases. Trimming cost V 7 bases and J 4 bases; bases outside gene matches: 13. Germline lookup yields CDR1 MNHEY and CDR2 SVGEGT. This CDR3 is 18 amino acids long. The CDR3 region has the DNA TGTGCCAGCACCCCTTTGACTAGCGGGAGTGTGGGCACCGGGGAGCTGTTTTTT. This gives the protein CASTPLTSGSVGTGELFF.

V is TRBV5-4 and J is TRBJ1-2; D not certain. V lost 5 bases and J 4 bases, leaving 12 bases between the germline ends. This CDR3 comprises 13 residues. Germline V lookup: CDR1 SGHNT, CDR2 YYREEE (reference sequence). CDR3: CASSSPGSYGYTF. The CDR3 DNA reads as TGTGCCAGCAGTTCTCCCGGGTCCTATGGCTACACCTTC.

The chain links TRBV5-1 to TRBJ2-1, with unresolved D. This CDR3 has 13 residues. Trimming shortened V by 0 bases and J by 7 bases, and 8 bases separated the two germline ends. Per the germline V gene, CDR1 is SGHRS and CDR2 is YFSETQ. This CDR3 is CASSLVPGNEQFF. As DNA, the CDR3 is TGCGCCAGCAGCTTGGTACCCGGGAATGAGCAGTTCTTC.